The clone carrying this TCR beta chain was seen many times. Antigen unknown. By 5'RACE with 10-nucleotide random UMIs, the cDNA was made. Over 200 million TCR-beta sequences from 15-18 subjects came from every sequencing run. From the 5' RACE reads, TCRdb called clonotypes with MiXCR, one entry per CDR3 protein. The table shows 50,000 or so distinct CDR3 sequences, with more than 3% occurring only once. The data originate from a study of neurological immune-mediated disorders. Study results and limitations: Among 34 multiple sclerosis patients, 18 had repertoires that phylogenetic grouping placed in one related-CDR3 cluster, a possible signature. Expanded clones shared no CDR3 amino acid sequences across subjects, suggesting private repertoires in all groups.

The V end was cut by 3 bases, the J end by 2 bases, with 8 bases between. Germline lookup yields CDR1 KGHSH and CDR2 LQKENI. The CDR3 covers 13 residues. The chain links TRBV18 to TRBJ2-7; no reliable D call. The sample comprised PBMCs. This receptor was obtained from a woman between 55 and 75 years old with multiple sclerosis. CDR3 sequence (DNA): TGTGCCAGCTCACCCCCGGATGCCTACGAGCAGTACTTC. Translated: CASSPPDAYEQYF.